The T cell receptor (beta chain) described here comes from a study of cytomegalovirus exposure and HLA in healthy donors. PCR was performed using 60 Vbeta and 13 Jbeta primers. Assay used: immunoSEQ multiplex PCR; TCRdb lists only in-frame clones, some missing. The repertoire holds 150,000 to 190,000 clones, with around 83% as singletons. The CDR3 runs to 14 residues. Germline trimming cut 5 bases from V and 2 bases from J; bases unmatched to any gene: 5. CDR1 is SGHTA, CDR2 FQGTGA, per germline. The chain combines TRBV7-3 with TRBJ2-7, with 8 positions matching TRBD1. The receptor's source is a woman aged 18 to 35 in good health and CMV-seronegative. Specimen: PBMCs. CDR3 in DNA: TGTGCCAGCAGCCGTGGGACAGGACCCTACGAGCAGTACTTC. Its translation: CASSRGTGPYEQYF.